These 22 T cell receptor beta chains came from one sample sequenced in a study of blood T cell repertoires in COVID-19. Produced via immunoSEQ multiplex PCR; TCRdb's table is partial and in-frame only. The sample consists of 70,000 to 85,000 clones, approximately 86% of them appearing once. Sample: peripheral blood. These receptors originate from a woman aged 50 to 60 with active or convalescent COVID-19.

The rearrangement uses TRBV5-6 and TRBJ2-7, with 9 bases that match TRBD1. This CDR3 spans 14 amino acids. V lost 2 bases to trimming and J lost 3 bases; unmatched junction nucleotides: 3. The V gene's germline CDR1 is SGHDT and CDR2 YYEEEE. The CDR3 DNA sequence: TGTGCCAGCAGCTTCGGGACAGGGAACTACGAGCAGTACTTC. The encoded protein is CASSFGTGNYEQYF.

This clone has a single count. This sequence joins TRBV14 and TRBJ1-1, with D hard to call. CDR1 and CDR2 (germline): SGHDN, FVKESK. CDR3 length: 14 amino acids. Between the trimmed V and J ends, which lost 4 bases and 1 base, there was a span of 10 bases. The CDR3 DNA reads TGTGCCAGCAGCCGAGAGACAAGGAACACTGAAGCTTTCTTT. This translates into CASSRETRNTEAFF. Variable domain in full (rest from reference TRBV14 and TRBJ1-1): EAGVTQFPSHSVIEKGQTVTLRCDPISGHDNLYWYRRVMGKEIKFLLHFVKESKQDESGMPNNRFLAERTGGTYSTLKVQPAELEDSGVYFCASSRETRNTEAFFGQGTRLTVV.

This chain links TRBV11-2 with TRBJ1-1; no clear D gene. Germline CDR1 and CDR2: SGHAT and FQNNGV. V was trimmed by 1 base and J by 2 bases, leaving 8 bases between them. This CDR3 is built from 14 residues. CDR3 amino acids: CASSLAPVNTEAFF. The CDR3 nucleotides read TGTGCCAGCAGCTTAGCCCCGGTAAACACTGAAGCTTTCTTT.

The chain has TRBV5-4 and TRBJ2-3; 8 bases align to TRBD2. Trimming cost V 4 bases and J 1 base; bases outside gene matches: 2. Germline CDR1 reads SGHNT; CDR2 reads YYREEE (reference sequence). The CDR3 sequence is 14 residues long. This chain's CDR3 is CASSPGGGTDTQYF. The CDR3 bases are TGTGCCAGCAGCCCGGGAGGGGGCACAGATACGCAGTATTTT.

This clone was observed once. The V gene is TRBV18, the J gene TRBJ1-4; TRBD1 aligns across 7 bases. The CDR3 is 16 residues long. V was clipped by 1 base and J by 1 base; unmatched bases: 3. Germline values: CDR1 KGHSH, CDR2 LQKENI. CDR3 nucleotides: TGTGCCAGCTCACCACAACGGACAGGAACTAATGAAAAACTGTTTTTT. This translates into CASSPQRTGTNEKLFF.

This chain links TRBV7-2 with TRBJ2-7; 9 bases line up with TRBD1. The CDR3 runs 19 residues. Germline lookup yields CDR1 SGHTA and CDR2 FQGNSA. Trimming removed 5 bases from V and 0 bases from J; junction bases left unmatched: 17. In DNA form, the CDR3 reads TGTGCCAGCAGCAACAGAGGGCGGACAGGGGTTTGGCCCTCCTACGAGCAGTACTTC. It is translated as CASSNRGRTGVWPSYEQYF.

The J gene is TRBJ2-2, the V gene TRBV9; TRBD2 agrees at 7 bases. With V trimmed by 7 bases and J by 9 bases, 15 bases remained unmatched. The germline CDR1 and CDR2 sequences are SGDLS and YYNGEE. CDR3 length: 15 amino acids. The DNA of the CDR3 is TGTGCCAGCTCCATTGGGGGGGGAAGTACCCGGGAGCTGTTTTTT. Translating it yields CASSIGGGSTRELFF.

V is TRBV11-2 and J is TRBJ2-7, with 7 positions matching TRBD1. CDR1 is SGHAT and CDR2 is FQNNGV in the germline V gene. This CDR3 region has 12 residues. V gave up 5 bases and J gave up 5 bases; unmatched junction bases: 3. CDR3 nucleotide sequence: TGTGCCAGCAGCGGGGACAGCAACGAGCAGTACTTC. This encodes CASSGDSNEQYF.

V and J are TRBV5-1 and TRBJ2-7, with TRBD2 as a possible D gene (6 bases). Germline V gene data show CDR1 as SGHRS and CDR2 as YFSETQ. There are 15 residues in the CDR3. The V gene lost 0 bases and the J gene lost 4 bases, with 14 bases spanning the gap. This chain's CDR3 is CASSLEGRGGYEQYF. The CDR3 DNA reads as TGCGCCAGCAGCTTGGAGGGACGCGGAGGGTACGAGCAGTACTTC.

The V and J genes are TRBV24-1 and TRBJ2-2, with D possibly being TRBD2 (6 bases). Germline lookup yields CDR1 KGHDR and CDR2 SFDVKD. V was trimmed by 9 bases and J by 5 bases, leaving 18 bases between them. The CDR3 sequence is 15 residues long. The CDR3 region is CATSRRRGGTGELFF. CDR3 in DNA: TGTGCCACCTCCCGCCGGAGGGGTGGAACCGGGGAGCTGTTTTTT.

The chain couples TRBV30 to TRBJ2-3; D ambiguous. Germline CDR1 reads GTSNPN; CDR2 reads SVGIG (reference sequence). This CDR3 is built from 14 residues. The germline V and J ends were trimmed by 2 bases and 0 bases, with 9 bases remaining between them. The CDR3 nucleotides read TGTGCCTGGAGTAGAGCTTCTAGCACAGATACGCAGTATTTT. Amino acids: CAWSRASSTDTQYF. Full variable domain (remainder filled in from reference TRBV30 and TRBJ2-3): SQTIHQWPATLVQPVGSPLSLECTVEGTSNPNLYWYRQAAGRGLQLLFYSVGIGQISSEVPQNLSASRPQDRQFILSSKKLLLSDSGFYLCAWSRASSTDTQYFGPGTRLTVL.

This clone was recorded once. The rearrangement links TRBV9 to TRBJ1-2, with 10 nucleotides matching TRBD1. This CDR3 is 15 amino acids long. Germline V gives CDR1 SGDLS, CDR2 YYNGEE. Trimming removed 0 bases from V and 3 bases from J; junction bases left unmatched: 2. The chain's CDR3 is CASSVDGTGDYGYTF. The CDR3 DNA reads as TGTGCCAGCAGCGTAGACGGGACAGGGGACTATGGCTACACCTTC.

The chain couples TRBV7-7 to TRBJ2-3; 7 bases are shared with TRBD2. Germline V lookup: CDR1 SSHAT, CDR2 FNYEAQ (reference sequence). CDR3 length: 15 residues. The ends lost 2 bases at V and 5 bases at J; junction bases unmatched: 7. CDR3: CASSLSWGGVDTQYF. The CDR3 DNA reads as TGTGCCAGCAGCTTATCATGGGGGGGAGTAGATACGCAGTATTTT.

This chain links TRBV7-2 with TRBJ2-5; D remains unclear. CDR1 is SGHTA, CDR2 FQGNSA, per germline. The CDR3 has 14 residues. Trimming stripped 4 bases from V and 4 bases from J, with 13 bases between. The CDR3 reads CASSSFVSGETQYF. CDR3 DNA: TGTGCCAGCAGCTCCTTTGTGTCAGGAGAGACCCAGTACTTC.

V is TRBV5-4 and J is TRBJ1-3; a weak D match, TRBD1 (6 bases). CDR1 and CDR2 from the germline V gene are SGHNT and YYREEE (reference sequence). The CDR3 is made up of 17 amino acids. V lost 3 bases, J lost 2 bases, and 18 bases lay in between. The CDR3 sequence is CASSWTGRQDPGNTIYF. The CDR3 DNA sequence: TGTGCCAGCAGCTGGACTGGACGACAGGACCCTGGAAACACCATATATTTT.

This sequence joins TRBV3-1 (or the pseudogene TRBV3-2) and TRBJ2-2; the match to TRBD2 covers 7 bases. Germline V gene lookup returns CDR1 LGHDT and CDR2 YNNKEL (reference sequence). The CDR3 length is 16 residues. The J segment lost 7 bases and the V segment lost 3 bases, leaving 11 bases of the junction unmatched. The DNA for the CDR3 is TGTGCCAGCAGCCAGTCTGGCGGGGGAAAGGTCGGGGAGCTGTTTTTT. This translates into CASSQSGGGKVGELFF.

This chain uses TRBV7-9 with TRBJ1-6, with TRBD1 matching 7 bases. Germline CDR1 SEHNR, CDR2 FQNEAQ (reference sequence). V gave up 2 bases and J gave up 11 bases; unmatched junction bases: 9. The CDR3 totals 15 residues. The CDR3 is CASSLSGGTVPPLHF. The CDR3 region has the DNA TGTGCCAGCAGCTTATCGGGGGGGACAGTGCCACCCCTCCACTTT.

The CDR3 bases are TGTGCCAACACCCGGGACAGGGGCAATGGCTACACCTTC. Translation: CANTRDRGNGYTF. The V call is TRBV6-5, the J call TRBJ1-2, with 10 bases aligning to TRBD1. The germline V gene encodes CDR1 MNHEY and CDR2 SVGAGI. The CDR3 consists of 13 residues. The J segment lost 6 bases and the V segment lost 10 bases, leaving 8 bases of the junction unmatched.

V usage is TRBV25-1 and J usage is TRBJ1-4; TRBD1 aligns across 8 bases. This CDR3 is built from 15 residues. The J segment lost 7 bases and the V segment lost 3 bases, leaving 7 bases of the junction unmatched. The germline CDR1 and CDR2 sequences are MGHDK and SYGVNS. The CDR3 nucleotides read TGTGCCAGCAGTGACCCAGGACAGGGTCGTGAAAAACTGTTTTTT. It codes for CASSDPGQGREKLFF.

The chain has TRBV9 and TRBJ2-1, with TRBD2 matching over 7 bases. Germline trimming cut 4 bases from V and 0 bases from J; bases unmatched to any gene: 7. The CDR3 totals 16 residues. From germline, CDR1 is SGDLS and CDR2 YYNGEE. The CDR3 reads CASSPRPSGSYNEQFF. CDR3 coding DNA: TGTGCCAGCAGCCCCCGGCCTAGCGGCTCCTACAATGAGCAGTTCTTC.

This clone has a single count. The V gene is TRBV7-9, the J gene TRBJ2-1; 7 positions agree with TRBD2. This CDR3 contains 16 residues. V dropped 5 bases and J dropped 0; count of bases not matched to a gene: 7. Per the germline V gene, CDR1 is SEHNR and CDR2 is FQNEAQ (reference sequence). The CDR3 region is CASSPRRGSSYNEQFF. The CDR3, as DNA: TGTGCCAGCAGCCCCCGGCGGGGGAGCTCCTACAATGAGCAGTTCTTC. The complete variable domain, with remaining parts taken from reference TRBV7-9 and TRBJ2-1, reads DTGVSQNPRHKITKRGQNVTFRCDPISEHNRLYWYRQTLGQGPEFLTYFQNEAQLEKSRLLSDRFSAERPKGSFSTLEIQRTEQGDSAMYLCASSPRRGSSYNEQFFGPGTRLTVL.

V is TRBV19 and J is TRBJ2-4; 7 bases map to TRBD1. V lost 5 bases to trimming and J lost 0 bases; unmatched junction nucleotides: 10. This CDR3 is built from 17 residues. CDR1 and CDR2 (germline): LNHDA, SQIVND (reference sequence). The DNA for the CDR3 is TGTGCCAGTAGTTCTCTGACAGGGTCGTTAGCCAAAAACATTCAGTACTTC. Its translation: CASSSLTGSLAKNIQYF.